These T cell receptor beta chains were read from a single sample in a study of long-term antiretroviral therapy in people with HIV. Repertoires were generated with immunoSEQ multiplex PCR, while TCRdb's copy carries only in-frame clones and drops some. This table has about 12,000 clones, around 79% appearing once. This material consisted of unsorted PBMCs, taken 0.8 years before starting antiretroviral therapy. The receptors were gathered from a woman between 40 and 50 years old with HIV. Each CDR3 is given with its conserved first and last residue. Fields, in order: D gene, V gene, J gene, CDR3 protein. The D gene is left open where the match is weak.

d_call: NA
v_call: TRBV30
j_call: TRBJ2-2
cdr3_aa: CAWRFLLHRSGELFF

d_call: NA
v_call: TRBV7-2
j_call: TRBJ2-7
cdr3_aa: CASSLSTRVVSYEQYF

d_call: TRBD1
v_call: TRBV6-1
j_call: TRBJ2-5
cdr3_aa: CASSSGTGGETQYF

d_call: NA
v_call: TRBV28
j_call: TRBJ2-5
cdr3_aa: CASSLSRGLGQETQYF

d_call: NA
v_call: TRBV4-3
j_call: TRBJ2-1
cdr3_aa: CASSQEVKRASSYNEQFF

d_call: NA
v_call: TRBV7-9
j_call: TRBJ2-7
cdr3_aa: CASSSELYEQYF

d_call: NA
v_call: TRBV19
j_call: TRBJ1-3
cdr3_aa: CASRPGDSGNTIYF

d_call: NA
v_call: TRBV6-5
j_call: TRBJ2-7
cdr3_aa: CASSSTKGGYEQYF

d_call: NA
v_call: TRBV11-3
j_call: TRBJ2-5
cdr3_aa: CASGYGAGGTQYF

d_call: TRBD1
v_call: TRBV7-2
j_call: TRBJ1-3
cdr3_aa: CASSSDRGNTIYF

d_call: TRBD2
v_call: TRBV4-1
j_call: TRBJ2-6
cdr3_aa: CASSQLAGLPGANVLTF

d_call: NA
v_call: TRBV27
j_call: TRBJ1-2
cdr3_aa: CASSPSADGYSYGYTF

d_call: NA
v_call: TRBV7-2
j_call: TRBJ1-2
cdr3_aa: CASSPTGGDMGYTF

d_call: TRBD2
v_call: TRBV5-6
j_call: TRBJ2-1
cdr3_aa: CASSFGTSGHNEQFF

d_call: NA
v_call: TRBV6-1
j_call: TRBJ2-2
cdr3_aa: CASQSPETGELFF

d_call: NA
v_call: TRBV11-2
j_call: TRBJ1-2
cdr3_aa: CASSLDDTSYGYTF

d_call: NA
v_call: TRBV4-1
j_call: TRBJ2-7
cdr3_aa: CASSQTTLKEQQYF

d_call: TRBD2
v_call: TRBV7-2
j_call: TRBJ2-7
cdr3_aa: CASSSTSGSSEQYF

d_call: TRBD2
v_call: TRBV28
j_call: TRBJ2-7
cdr3_aa: CVAAGVSPYEQYF

d_call: TRBD1
v_call: TRBV14
j_call: TRBJ2-1
cdr3_aa: CASSQPGGFYNEQFF

d_call: NA
v_call: TRBV6-5
j_call: TRBJ1-2
cdr3_aa: CASRGGTNYGYTF